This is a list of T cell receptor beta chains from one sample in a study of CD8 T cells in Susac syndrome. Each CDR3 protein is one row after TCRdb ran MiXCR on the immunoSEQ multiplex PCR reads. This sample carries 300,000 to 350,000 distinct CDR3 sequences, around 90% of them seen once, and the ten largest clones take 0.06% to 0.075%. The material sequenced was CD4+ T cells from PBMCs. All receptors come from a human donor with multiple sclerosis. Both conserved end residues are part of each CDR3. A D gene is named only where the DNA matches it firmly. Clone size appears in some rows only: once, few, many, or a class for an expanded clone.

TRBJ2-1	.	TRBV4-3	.	CASSPDTYNEQFF	TGCGCCAGCAGCCCTGATACCTACAATGAGCAGTTCTTC
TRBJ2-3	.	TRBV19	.	CASNYGGTDTQYF	TGTGCCAGTAACTACGGTGGCACAGATACGCAGTATTTT
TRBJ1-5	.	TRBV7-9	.	CASSPPGGQPQHF	TGTGCCAGCAGCCCTCCGGGGGGCCAGCCCCAGCATTTT
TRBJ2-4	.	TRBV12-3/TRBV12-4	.	CASSLAGVAKNIQYF	TGTGCCAGCAGTTTAGCGGGGGTGGCCAAAAACATTCAGTACTTC
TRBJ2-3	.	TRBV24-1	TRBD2	CATGPGLAAASSTDTQYF	TGTGCCACCGGACCGGGACTAGCGGCTGCTTCTAGCACAGATACGCAGTATTTT
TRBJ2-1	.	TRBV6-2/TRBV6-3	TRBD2	CASRPTGLAGNNEQFF	TGTGCCAGCAGGCCAACGGGGCTAGCGGGAAACAATGAGCAGTTCTTC
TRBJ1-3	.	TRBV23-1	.	CASRAGARTYGNTIYF	TGCGCCAGCAGGGCCGGGGCCCGGACTTACGGAAACACCATATATTTT
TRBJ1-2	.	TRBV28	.	CASSIPGENYGYTF	TGTGCCAGCAGTATCCCGGGAGAGAACTATGGCTACACCTTC
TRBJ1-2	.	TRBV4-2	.	CASSLREGGYDPNYGYTF	TGTGCCAGCAGCCTCAGGGAGGGCGGTTACGACCCTAACTATGGCTACACCTTC
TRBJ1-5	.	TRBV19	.	CASSQGLSNQPQHF	TGTGCCAGTAGTCAGGGTTTAAGCAATCAGCCCCAGCATTTT
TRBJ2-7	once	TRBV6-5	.	CASRDRDKGYF	TGTGCCAGCCGGGACCGGGACAAGGGGTACTTC
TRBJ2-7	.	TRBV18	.	CASSEGDTAEQYF	TGTGCCAGCTCAGAAGGGGACACCGCCGAGCAGTACTTC
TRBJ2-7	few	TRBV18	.	CASSHPVTGTYEQYF	TGTGCCAGCTCACATCCGGTGACAGGGACTTACGAGCAGTACTTC
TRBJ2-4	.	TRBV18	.	CASSPQGPPSGDIQYF	TGTGCCAGCTCACCACAGGGGCCGCCTTCGGGGGACATTCAGTACTTC
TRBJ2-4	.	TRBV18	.	CASSPPDRSAKNIQYF	TGTGCCAGCTCACCACCTGACAGGTCGGCCAAAAACATTCAGTACTTC
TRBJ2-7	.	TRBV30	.	CAWSVMDFGFSQSEQYF	TGTGCCTGGAGTGTAATGGATTTCGGCTTCTCCCAATCCGAGCAGTACTTC
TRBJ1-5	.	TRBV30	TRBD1	CAWSSKGTGVRQPQHF	TGTGCCTGGAGTTCAAAGGGGACAGGTGTAAGGCAGCCCCAGCATTTT
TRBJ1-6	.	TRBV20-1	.	CSARVAQNSPLHF	TGCAGTGCTAGAGTGGCCCAAAATTCACCCCTCCACTTT
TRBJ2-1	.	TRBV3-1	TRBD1	CASSHTRQGQFF	TGTGCCAGCAGCCATACCCGACAGGGACAGTTCTTC
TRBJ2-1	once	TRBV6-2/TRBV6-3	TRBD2	CASTRRGGARFF	TGTGCCAGCACCCGACGGGGGGGGGCGCGTTTCTTC
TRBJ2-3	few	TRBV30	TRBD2	CAWTSGVTDTQYF	TGTGCCTGGACTAGCGGGGTAACAGATACGCAGTATTTT
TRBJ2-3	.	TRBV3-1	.	CASSLSEGLDTQYF	TGTGCCAGCAGCCTCAGCGAAGGGTTGGATACGCAGTATTTT
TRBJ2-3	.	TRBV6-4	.	CASSDSLIQSGATQYF	TGTGCCAGCAGTGACTCCCTGATCCAATCTGGAGCTACGCAGTATTTT
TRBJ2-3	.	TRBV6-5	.	CASSYTTSRPSTDTQYF	TGTGCCAGCAGTTACACTACTAGCCGCCCTAGCACAGATACGCAGTATTTT
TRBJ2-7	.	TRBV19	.	CASSLPNGAGQYF	TGTGCCAGTAGTCTCCCCAATGGGGCAGGGCAGTACTTC
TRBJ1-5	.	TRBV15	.	CATSWRQTSNQPQHF	TGTGCCACCAGCTGGCGACAGACTAGCAATCAGCCCCAGCATTTT
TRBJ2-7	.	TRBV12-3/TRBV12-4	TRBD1	CASSPLQGAHEQYF	TGTGCCAGCAGTCCTCTACAGGGGGCCCACGAGCAGTACTTC
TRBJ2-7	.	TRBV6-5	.	CASSYSGLDSYEQYF	TGTGCCAGCAGTTACTCGGGACTTGACTCCTACGAGCAGTACTTC
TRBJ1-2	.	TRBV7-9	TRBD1	CASAGTGLAYGYTF	TGTGCCAGCGCGGGGACAGGGCTCGCCTATGGCTACACCTTC
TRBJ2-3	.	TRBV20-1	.	CSARRQGRTDTQYF	TGCAGTGCTAGACGGCAGGGGAGGACAGATACGCAGTATTTT
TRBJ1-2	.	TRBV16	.	CASSQSALQFYGYTF	TGTGCCAGCAGCCAATCGGCGTTGCAGTTCTATGGCTACACCTTC
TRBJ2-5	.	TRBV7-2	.	CASSPQGFKETQYF	TGTGCCAGCAGCCCACAGGGCTTTAAAGAGACCCAGTACTTC
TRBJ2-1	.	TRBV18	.	CASSLAQQEPYNEQFF	TGTGCCAGCTCACTGGCCCAACAGGAGCCCTACAATGAGCAGTTCTTC
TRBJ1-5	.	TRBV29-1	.	CSVGGTNQPQHF	TGCAGCGTTGGGGGGACAAATCAGCCCCAGCATTTT
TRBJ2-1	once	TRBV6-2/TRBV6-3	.	CASRPPGHNEQFF	TGTGCCAGCAGGCCCCCCGGACACAATGAGCAGTTCTTC
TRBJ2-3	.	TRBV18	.	CASSPSSQSTDTQYF	TGTGCCAGCTCACCGAGTTCACAAAGCACAGATACGCAGTATTTT
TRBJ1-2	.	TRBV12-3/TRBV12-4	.	CASRGYQGISYRYTF	TGTGCCAGCAGAGGTTACCAGGGGATTTCCTATCGCTACACCTTC
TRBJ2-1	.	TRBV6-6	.	CASSYAGPTYNEQFF	TGTGCCAGCAGTTACGCGGGTCCTACTTACAATGAGCAGTTCTTC
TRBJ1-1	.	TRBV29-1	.	CSVDGAGRNTEAFF	TGCAGCGTTGACGGGGCAGGGCGGAACACTGAAGCTTTCTTT
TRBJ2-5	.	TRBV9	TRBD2	CASSATSEYQETQYF	TGTGCCAGCAGCGCAACTAGCGAGTACCAAGAGACCCAGTACTTC
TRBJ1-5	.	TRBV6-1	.	CASSLQAYSNQPQHF	TGTGCCAGCAGTCTACAGGCTTATAGCAATCAGCCCCAGCATTTT
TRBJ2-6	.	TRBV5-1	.	CASSFLRESQSGANVLTF	TGCGCCAGCAGCTTCCTACGTGAAAGTCAGTCTGGGGCCAACGTCCTGACTTTC
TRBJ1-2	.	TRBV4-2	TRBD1	CASSPGQQQNYGYTF	TGTGCCAGCAGCCCGGGACAGCAACAGAACTATGGCTACACCTTC
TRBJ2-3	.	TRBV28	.	CASSVPRVPPDTQYF	TGTGCCAGCAGCGTCCCTCGAGTCCCCCCAGATACGCAGTATTTT
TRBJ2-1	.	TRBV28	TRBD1	CASSRTGGISGGNEQFF	TGTGCCAGCAGTAGGACAGGGGGCATTTCGGGTGGGAATGAGCAGTTCTTC
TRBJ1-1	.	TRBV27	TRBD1	CASSPGDSRNTEAFF	TGTGCCAGCAGTCCCGGGGACAGTCGGAACACTGAAGCTTTCTTT
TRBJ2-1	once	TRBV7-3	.	CASSLTIAGAYNEQFF	TGTGCCAGCAGCTTAACCATTGCAGGGGCGTACAATGAGCAGTTCTTC
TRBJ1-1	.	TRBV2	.	CATQKATGTEAFF	TGTGCCACCCAGAAAGCTACCGGGACAGAAGCTTTCTTT
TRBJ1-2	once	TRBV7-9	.	CASSLHFNYGYTF	TGTGCCAGCAGCCTACACTTCAACTATGGCTACACCTTC
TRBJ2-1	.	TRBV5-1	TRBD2	CASSLAGTSGLEQFF	TGCGCCAGCAGCTTGGCCGGGACTAGCGGACTTGAGCAGTTCTTC
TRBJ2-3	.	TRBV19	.	CASSIPEKDTQYF	TGTGCCAGTAGTATTCCCGAAAAAGATACGCAGTATTTT
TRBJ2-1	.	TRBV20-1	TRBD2	CSASGGAGLGEQFF	TGCAGTGCTTCGGGAGGAGCGGGATTAGGTGAGCAGTTCTTC
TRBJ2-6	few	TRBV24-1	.	CATSGTRPSGANVLTF	TGTGCCACCAGTGGCACCAGACCTTCTGGGGCCAACGTCCTGACTTTC
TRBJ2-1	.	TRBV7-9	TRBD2	CASSLGGLAAELEQFF	TGTGCCAGCAGCTTAGGGGGACTAGCGGCCGAGCTTGAGCAGTTCTTC
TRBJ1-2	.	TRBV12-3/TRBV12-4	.	CASSLRPVGGYTF	TGTGCCAGCAGTTTGAGGCCCGTGGGGGGCTACACCTTC
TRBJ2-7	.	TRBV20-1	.	CSARVPGVRGEQYF	TGCAGTGCTAGAGTCCCGGGGGTTCGTGGCGAGCAGTACTTC